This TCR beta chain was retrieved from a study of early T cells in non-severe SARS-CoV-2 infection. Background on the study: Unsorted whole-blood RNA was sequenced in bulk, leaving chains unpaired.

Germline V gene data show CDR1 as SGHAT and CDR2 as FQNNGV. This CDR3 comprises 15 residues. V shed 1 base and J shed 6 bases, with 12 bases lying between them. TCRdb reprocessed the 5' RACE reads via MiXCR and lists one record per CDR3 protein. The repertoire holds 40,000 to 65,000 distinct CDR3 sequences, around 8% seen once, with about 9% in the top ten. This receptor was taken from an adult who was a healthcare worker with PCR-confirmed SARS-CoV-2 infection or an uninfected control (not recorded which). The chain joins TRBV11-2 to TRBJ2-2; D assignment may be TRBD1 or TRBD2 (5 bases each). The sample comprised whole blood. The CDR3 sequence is CASSLVQGSAGELFF. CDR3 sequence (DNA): TGTGCCAGCAGCTTAGTTCAGGGTAGCGCCGGGGAGCTGTTTTTT.